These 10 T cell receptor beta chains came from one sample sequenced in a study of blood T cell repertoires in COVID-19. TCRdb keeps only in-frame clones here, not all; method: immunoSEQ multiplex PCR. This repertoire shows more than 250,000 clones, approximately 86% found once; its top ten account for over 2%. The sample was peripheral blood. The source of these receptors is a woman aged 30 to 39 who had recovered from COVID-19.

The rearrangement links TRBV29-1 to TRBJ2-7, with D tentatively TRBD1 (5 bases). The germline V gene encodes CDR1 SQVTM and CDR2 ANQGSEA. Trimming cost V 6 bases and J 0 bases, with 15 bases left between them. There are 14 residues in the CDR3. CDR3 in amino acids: CSVTPRVGSYEQYF. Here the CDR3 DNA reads TGCAGCGTCACCCCCAGGGTGGGCTCCTACGAGCAGTACTTC.

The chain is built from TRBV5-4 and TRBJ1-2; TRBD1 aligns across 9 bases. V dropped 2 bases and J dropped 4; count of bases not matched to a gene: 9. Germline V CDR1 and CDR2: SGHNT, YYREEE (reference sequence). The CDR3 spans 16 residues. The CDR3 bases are TGTGCCAGCAGCTTAGCCGGGACAGGGAGGTTCTATGGCTACACCTTC. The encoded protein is CASSLAGTGRFYGYTF. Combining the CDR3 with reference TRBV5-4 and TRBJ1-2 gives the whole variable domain ETGVTQSPTHLIKTRGQQVTLRCSSQSGHNTVSWYQQALGQGPQFIFQYYREEENGRGNFPPRFSGLQFPNYSSELNVNALELDDSALYLCASSLAGTGRFYGYTFGSGTRLTVV.

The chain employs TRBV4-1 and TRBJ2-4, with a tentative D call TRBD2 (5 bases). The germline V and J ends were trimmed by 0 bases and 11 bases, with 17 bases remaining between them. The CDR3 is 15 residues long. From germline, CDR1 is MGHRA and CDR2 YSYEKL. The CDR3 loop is CASSQEPSAEAVQYF. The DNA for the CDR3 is TGCGCCAGCAGCCAAGAGCCCTCAGCGGAGGCGGTTCAGTACTTC.

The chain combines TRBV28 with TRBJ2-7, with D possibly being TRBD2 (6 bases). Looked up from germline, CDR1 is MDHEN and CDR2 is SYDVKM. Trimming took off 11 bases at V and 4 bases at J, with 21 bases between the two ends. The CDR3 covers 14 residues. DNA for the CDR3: TGTGCCGCAAAGGACTACCGGATATCTTACGAGCAGTACTTC. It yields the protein CAAKDYRISYEQYF.

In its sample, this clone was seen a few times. The CDR3 bases are TGTGCCAGCAGCGTAGCTGTGAACACTGAAGCTTTCTTT. This gives the protein CASSVAVNTEAFF. This rearrangement joins TRBV9 to TRBJ1-1; no definite D call. Germline V gene lookup returns CDR1 SGDLS and CDR2 YYNGEE. The CDR3 is made up of 13 amino acids. V was clipped by 0 bases and J by 0 bases, with 3 bases between them.

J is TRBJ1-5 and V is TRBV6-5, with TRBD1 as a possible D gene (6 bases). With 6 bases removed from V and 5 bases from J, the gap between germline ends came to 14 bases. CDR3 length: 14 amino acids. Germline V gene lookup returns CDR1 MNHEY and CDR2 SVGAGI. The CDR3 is CASSDGQPYQPQHF. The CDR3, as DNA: TGTGCCAGCAGCGACGGACAGCCCTATCAGCCCCAGCATTTT.

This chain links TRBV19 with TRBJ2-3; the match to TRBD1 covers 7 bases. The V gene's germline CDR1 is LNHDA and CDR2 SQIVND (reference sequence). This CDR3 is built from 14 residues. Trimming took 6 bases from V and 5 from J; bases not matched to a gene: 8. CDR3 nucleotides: TGTGCCAGTAGCCTCGACAGGGATGGAGATACGCAGTATTTT. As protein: CASSLDRDGDTQYF. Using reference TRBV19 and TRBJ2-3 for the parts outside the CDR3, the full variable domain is DGGITQSPKYLFRKEGQNVTLSCEQNLNHDAMYWYRQDPGQGLRLIYYSQIVNDFQKGDIAEGYSVSREKKESFPLTVTSAQKNPTAFYLCASSLDRDGDTQYFGPGTRLTVL.

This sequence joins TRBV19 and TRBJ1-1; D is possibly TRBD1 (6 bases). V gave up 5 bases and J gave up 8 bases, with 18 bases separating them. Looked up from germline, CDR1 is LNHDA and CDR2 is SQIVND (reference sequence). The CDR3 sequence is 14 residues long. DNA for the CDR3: TGTGCCAGTAGTTTTCCCGGACAGCGCCTAGAAGCTTTCTTT. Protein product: CASSFPGQRLEAFF. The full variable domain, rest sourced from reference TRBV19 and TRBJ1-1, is DGGITQSPKYLFRKEGQNVTLSCEQNLNHDAMYWYRQDPGQGLRLIYYSQIVNDFQKGDIAEGYSVSREKKESFPLTVTSAQKNPTAFYLCASSFPGQRLEAFFGQGTRLTVV.

DNA for the CDR3: TGTGCCTGGAGACCCTACCCCGGGACAGGGACCTACGAGCAGTACTTC. Its translation: CAWRPYPGTGTYEQYF. This chain uses TRBV30 with TRBJ2-7, with 9 bases aligning to TRBD1. There are 16 residues in the CDR3. Germline V gene data show CDR1 as GTSNPN and CDR2 as SVGIG (reference sequence). Trimming at V came to 3 bases and at J to 2 bases, leaving 11 bases not matched to a gene.

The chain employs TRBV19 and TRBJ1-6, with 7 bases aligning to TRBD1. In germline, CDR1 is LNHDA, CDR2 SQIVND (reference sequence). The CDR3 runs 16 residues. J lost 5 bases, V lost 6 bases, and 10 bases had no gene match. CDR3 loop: CASSRLQGMDNSPLHF. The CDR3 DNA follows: TGTGCCAGTAGCCGCTTACAGGGGATGGATAATTCACCCCTCCACTTT.